The 11 T cell receptor beta chains listed next were all sequenced from one sample in a study of cytomegalovirus exposure and HLA in healthy donors. It was with 60 Vbeta and 13 Jbeta primers that the PCR ran. TCRdb's copy holds only in-frame clones and misses some; the assay was immunoSEQ multiplex PCR. Among 150,000 or so clones, roughly four fifths were seen once, and the ten largest hold roughly 7%. Sequencing was carried out using PBMCs. Receptors were obtained from a male donor in good health and CMV-seronegative.

This rearrangement joins TRBV5-4 to TRBJ1-1, with no clear D. Germline-derived CDR1 and CDR2 are SGHNT and YYREEE (reference sequence). The CDR3 length is 13 residues. Trimming removed 4 bases at V and 0 bases at J, with 7 bases between. The CDR3 sequence: CASSGGMNTEAFF. The CDR3 region has the DNA TGTGCCAGCAGCGGAGGGATGAACACTGAAGCTTTCTTT.

This clone was counted between two and nine times. The chain joins TRBV4-3 to TRBJ2-3; D may be TRBD2 (5 bases). Germline CDR1 LGHNA, CDR2 YSLEER. Trimming stripped 2 bases from V and 2 bases from J, with 11 bases between. CDR3 size: 15 residues. The CDR3 loop is CASSQSRAITDTQYF. DNA for the CDR3: TGCGCCAGCAGCCAATCGCGGGCGATCACAGATACGCAGTATTTT.

The J gene is TRBJ2-7, the V gene TRBV27, with D unresolved. This CDR3 has 14 residues. Germline V lookup: CDR1 MNHEY, CDR2 SMNVEV (reference sequence). V shed 2 bases and J shed 1 base, with 9 bases lying between them. The CDR3 loop is CASSLRWASYEQYF. In DNA, the CDR3 is TGTGCCAGCAGTTTACGGTGGGCTTCCTACGAGCAGTACTTC.

Notes on this clone: Compared with germline, one end of the junction differs, possibly owing to a read error. The chain is built from TRBV7-9 and TRBJ1-1, with a tentative D call TRBD1 (6 bases). Germline V lookup: CDR1 SEHNR, CDR2 FQNEAQ (reference sequence). This CDR3 spans 15 amino acids. The CDR3 DNA follows: TGTGCCAGCAGCCTAGCCGGGGGGCCGAACACTGAAGCTTTCTTT. Protein product: CASSLAGGPNTEAFF.

This clone was picked up a small number of times. The chain joins TRBV29-1 to TRBJ2-7; a possible D gene is TRBD1 (7 bases). Germline V gives CDR1 SQVTM, CDR2 ANQGSEA. CDR3 size: 17 residues. V was clipped by 4 bases and J by 5 bases, with 27 bases between them. CDR3 region: CSVALMGGGGGSHEQYF. CDR3 DNA: TGCAGCGTTGCCCTCATGGGAGGAGGGGGCGGTAGCCACGAGCAGTACTTC.

The chain combines TRBV30 with TRBJ2-3, with 7 positions matching TRBD2. V trimming: 0 bases; J trimming: 2 bases; junction bases outside the gene matches: 8. The V gene's germline CDR1 is GTSNPN and CDR2 SVGIG (reference sequence). CDR3 length: 16 amino acids. This CDR3 reads CAWSVASGLYTDTQYF. Written as DNA, the CDR3 is TGTGCCTGGAGTGTGGCTAGCGGCCTCTACACAGATACGCAGTATTTT. Supplemented by reference TRBV30 and TRBJ2-3, the full variable domain reads SQTIHQWPATLVQPVGSPLSLECTVEGTSNPNLYWYRQAAGRGLQLLFYSVGIGQISSEVPQNLSASRPQDRQFILSSKKLLLSDSGFYLCAWSVASGLYTDTQYFGPGTRLTVL.

The J gene is TRBJ2-5, the V gene TRBV7-2, with 13 bases fitting TRBD2. This CDR3 is built from 16 residues. J lost 7 bases, V lost 4 bases, and 9 bases had no gene match. Per germline, CDR1 SGHTA and CDR2 FQGNSA. The CDR3 sequence: CASSSWTSGGPGTQYF. CDR3 DNA: TGTGCCAGCAGCTCGTGGACTAGCGGGGGACCCGGGACCCAGTACTTC.

This chain links TRBV6-6 with TRBJ2-4; TRBD2 agrees at 7 bases. Per the germline V gene, CDR1 is MNHNY and CDR2 is SVGAGI (reference sequence). The CDR3 runs 16 residues. The V gene end was trimmed by 5 bases and the J gene end by 0 bases; junction bases not matched to a gene: 7. The CDR3 here is CASSQGGALAKNIQYF. DNA of the CDR3: TGTGCCAGCAGTCAGGGAGGGGCCCTAGCCAAAAACATTCAGTACTTC.

CDR3 DNA sequence: TGTGCCAGCAGCCAAGTTGTATCCGGGGAGCTGTTTTTT. Protein product: CASSQVVSGELFF. V gene TRBV14 combines with J gene TRBJ2-2; D is ambiguous. This CDR3 is 13 amino acids long. Germline V gene sequence: CDR1 SGHDN, CDR2 FVKESK. The germline V and J ends were trimmed by 1 base and 6 bases, with 6 bases remaining between them.

V gene TRBV14 combines with J gene TRBJ2-6; possible D gene TRBD1, 6 bases. This CDR3 comprises 14 residues. Looked up from germline, CDR1 is SGHDN and CDR2 is FVKESK. Trimming removed 5 bases from V and 4 bases from J, with 9 bases in between. The CDR3 DNA sequence: TGTGCCAGCAGCTCCGGGACAGGGGCCAACGTCCTGACTTTC. Its translation is CASSSGTGANVLTF.

This chain links TRBV2 with TRBJ2-3; maybe TRBD2 (6 bases). Germline CDR1 is SNHLY and CDR2 is FYNNEI. V lost 8 bases to trimming and J lost 1 base, with 10 bases between them. The length of the CDR3 is 13 residues. The CDR3 nucleotides read TGTGCCAGCCGCTGGGAGGGCACAGATACGCAGTATTTT. As protein: CASRWEGTDTQYF.